These 18 T cell receptor beta chains originate from one sample sequenced in a study of shared clonotypes between healthy human individuals. Here immunoSEQ multiplex PCR was the method, and the copy in TCRdb shows in-frame clones only, minus some. This table holds around 510,000 clones, around 95% found once. The sequenced sample was naive CD4+ T cells sorted from blood. Subset defined: CD45RA+ positively selected. These receptor sequences come from a woman under 40 in good health.

This rearrangement joins TRBV10-3 to TRBJ2-2; 7 nucleotides line up with TRBD2. The CDR3 contains 15 residues. CDR1 is ENHRY and CDR2 is SYGVKD in the germline V gene. The V segment lost 0 bases and the J segment 6 bases; nucleotides outside the gene matches: 4. CDR3 bases: TGTGCCATCAGTGAGTCGGGAGGGGCCCCCGGGGAGCTGTTTTTT. This codes for CAISESGGAPGELFF.

With regard to this clone: Other nucleotide sequences in the sample specify the same CDR3. The chain has TRBV5-1 and TRBJ2-6; weak D call: TRBD1 (6 bases). The CDR3 is made up of 15 amino acids. The germline V gene encodes CDR1 SGHRS and CDR2 YFSETQ. V was trimmed by 4 bases and J by 2 bases, leaving 10 bases between them. CDR3 coding DNA: TGCGCCAGCAGCCTATCAGGGGCTGGGGCCAACGTCCTGACTTTC. It specifies CASSLSGAGANVLTF.

The chain links TRBV5-1 to TRBJ1-6; D might be TRBD1 (6 bases). From germline, CDR1 is SGHRS and CDR2 YFSETQ. The CDR3 contains 14 residues. The V and J ends lost 0 bases and 9 bases respectively, with 10 bases between them. The CDR3 region has the DNA TGCGCCAGCAGCTTGGCGGGGGCAGGTTCACCCCTCCACTTT. Amino acids: CASSLAGAGSPLHF.

The chain uses TRBV19 and TRBJ2-1, with D maybe TRBD2 (6 bases). CDR1 LNHDA and CDR2 SQIVND come from the germline V gene (reference sequence). There are 14 residues in the CDR3. Trimming removed 6 bases at V and 2 bases at J, with 11 bases between. CDR3 loop: CASSGGTPYNEQFF. Here the CDR3 DNA reads TGTGCCAGTAGCGGCGGGACCCCCTACAATGAGCAGTTCTTC.

CDR3 sequence: CASSSGPTEAFF. Here the CDR3 DNA reads TGTGCCAGCAGTTCCGGGCCCACTGAAGCTTTCTTT. The chain combines TRBV28 with TRBJ1-1; D gene ambiguous. The ends were cut back, 4 bases at V and 4 bases at J, with 7 bases in the middle. Germline assignment: CDR1 MDHEN and CDR2 SYDVKM. The CDR3 loop spans 12 amino acids.

The gene calls are TRBV28 and TRBJ2-5; 7 bases align to TRBD2. Losses at the gene ends were 3 bases for V and 5 bases for J; bases not matched to a gene: 9. Germline V lookup: CDR1 MDHEN, CDR2 SYDVKM. This CDR3 has 15 residues. The CDR3 coding sequence is TGTGCCAGCAGTTTTAAGGCGGGGGATAGGGAGACCCAGTACTTC. Residues: CASSFKAGDRETQYF.

As DNA, the CDR3 is TGTGCCAGCAGTGAACGCAGGGAACGGCCCTACGAGCAGTACTTC. Protein: CASSERRERPYEQYF. This rearrangement joins TRBV2 to TRBJ2-7; D is possibly TRBD1 (5 bases). CDR1 SNHLY and CDR2 FYNNEI come from the germline V gene. Trimming left V 2 bases short and J 2 bases short, with 13 bases between. This CDR3 contains 15 residues.

V and J are TRBV5-1 and TRBJ2-7; the D gene could be TRBD1 or TRBD2 (5 bases each). Trimming removed 0 bases from V and 0 bases from J, with 13 bases in between. Germline CDR1 is SGHRS and CDR2 is YFSETQ. This CDR3 contains 16 residues. This CDR3 reads CASSLGLLGGSYEQYF. Written as DNA, the CDR3 is TGCGCCAGCAGCTTGGGGCTACTTGGGGGCTCCTACGAGCAGTACTTC. The variable domain in full, with the rest retrieved from reference TRBV5-1 and TRBJ2-7, is KAGVTQTPRYLIKTRGQQVTLSCSPISGHRSVSWYQQTPGQGLQFLFEYFSETQRNKGNFPGRFSGRQFSNSRSEMNVSTLELGDSALYLCASSLGLLGGSYEQYFGPGTRLTVT.

This clone was counted once. Other DNA sequences within the sample encode an identical CDR3. The V call is TRBV19, the J call TRBJ1-1; no reliable D call. Trimming pared 3 bases from V and 3 bases from J, leaving 8 bases between. The CDR3 loop spans 13 amino acids. Germline lookup yields CDR1 LNHDA and CDR2 SQIVND (reference sequence). CDR3 sequence reads: CASSIQEDTEAFF. Here the CDR3 DNA reads TGTGCCAGTAGTATTCAGGAAGACACTGAAGCTTTCTTT.

The gene calls are TRBV6-5 and TRBJ1-1; 7 nucleotides match TRBD1. CDR3 length equals 15 residues. Trimming cost V 6 bases and J 3 bases; bases outside gene matches: 10. From germline, CDR1 is MNHEY and CDR2 SVGAGI. The CDR3: CASRIGGTADTEAFF. The DNA of the CDR3 is TGTGCCAGCAGGATTGGGGGGACAGCGGACACTGAAGCTTTCTTT.

V gene TRBV6-6 combines with J gene TRBJ1-4; D perhaps matches TRBD1 (6 bases). Germline CDR1 is MNHNY and CDR2 is SVGAGI (reference sequence). V lost 0 bases, J lost 3 bases, and 11 bases lay in between. The CDR3 loop spans 16 amino acids. CDR3 sequence reads: CASSYSGASPNEKLFF. The CDR3 coding sequence is TGTGCCAGCAGTTACTCGGGGGCATCCCCTAATGAAAAACTGTTTTTT.

The V and J genes are TRBV18 and TRBJ2-4, with D possibly TRBD1 on 6 matching bases. The CDR3 is made up of 14 amino acids. Germline V gene lookup returns CDR1 KGHSH and CDR2 LQKENI. The V end was cut by 0 bases, the J end by 8 bases, with 11 bases between. CDR3 protein: CASSPPPGVDIQYF. CDR3 DNA: TGTGCCAGCTCACCACCCCCAGGGGTTGACATTCAGTACTTC.

The chain employs TRBV6-1 and TRBJ2-6; unclear D gene. The germline V and J ends were trimmed by 3 bases and 0 bases, with 9 bases remaining between them. The CDR3 is made up of 16 amino acids. Germline CDR1 and CDR2: MNHNS and SASEGT. In DNA form, the CDR3 reads TGTGCCAGCAGTGAGGGGTGGGGCTCTGGGGCCAACGTCCTGACTTTC. This encodes CASSEGWGSGANVLTF.

This clone was recorded once. The V gene is TRBV14, the J gene TRBJ1-4; no definite D call. This CDR3 region has 13 residues. The V gene lost 3 bases and the J gene lost 7 bases, with 9 bases spanning the gap. Germline CDR1 SGHDN, CDR2 FVKESK. The CDR3 bases are TGTGCCAGCAGCCAGTTAGTCGGTGAAAAACTGTTTTTT. Translated: CASSQLVGEKLFF. Supplemented by reference TRBV14 and TRBJ1-4, the full variable domain reads EAGVTQFPSHSVIEKGQTVTLRCDPISGHDNLYWYRRVMGKEIKFLLHFVKESKQDESGMPNNRFLAERTGGTYSTLKVQPAELEDSGVYFCASSQLVGEKLFFGSGTQLSVL.

In this sample, this clone turned up once. The chain couples TRBV18 to TRBJ2-7, with D perhaps TRBD1 (6 bases). This CDR3 region has 15 residues. V shed 6 bases and J shed 2 bases, with 17 bases lying between them. CDR1 is KGHSH and CDR2 is LQKENI in the germline V gene. CDR3 loop: CASSPVMTGAYEQYF. The CDR3 nucleotides are TGTGCCAGCTCTCCTGTAATGACAGGTGCCTACGAGCAGTACTTC.

The chain carries TRBV27 and TRBJ2-1, with 13 bases that match TRBD2. The CDR3 is made up of 13 amino acids. In germline, CDR1 is MNHEY, CDR2 SMNVEV (reference sequence). The V and J ends lost 7 bases and 9 bases, in that order; junction bases with no gene match: 3. CDR3 sequence reads: CASTTSGRGEQFF. The CDR3 nucleotides read TGTGCCAGCACAACTAGCGGGAGGGGTGAGCAGTTCTTC.

This rearrangement joins TRBV5-1 to TRBJ1-3; D perhaps matches TRBD1 (6 bases). The germline V gene has CDR1 SGHRS and CDR2 YFSETQ. Deletions cut 7 bases from V and 3 bases from J, with 17 bases between. There are 15 residues in the CDR3. The DNA for the CDR3 is TGCGCCAGCCACCCAGGACAGTATGGTGGAAACACCATATATTTT. This gives the protein CASHPGQYGGNTIYF.

This clone was observed a handful of times. The same CDR3 also results from other DNA sequences found in this sample. The rearrangement links TRBV19 to TRBJ2-3; D possibly corresponds to TRBD2 (5 bases). With 1 base removed from V and 1 base from J, the gap between germline ends came to 6 bases. The CDR3 sequence is 14 residues long. CDR1 and CDR2 from the germline V gene are LNHDA and SQIVND (reference sequence). CDR3 coding DNA: TGTGCCAGTAGTATAGGGGGAGGCACAGATACGCAGTATTTT. Protein sequence: CASSIGGGTDTQYF.